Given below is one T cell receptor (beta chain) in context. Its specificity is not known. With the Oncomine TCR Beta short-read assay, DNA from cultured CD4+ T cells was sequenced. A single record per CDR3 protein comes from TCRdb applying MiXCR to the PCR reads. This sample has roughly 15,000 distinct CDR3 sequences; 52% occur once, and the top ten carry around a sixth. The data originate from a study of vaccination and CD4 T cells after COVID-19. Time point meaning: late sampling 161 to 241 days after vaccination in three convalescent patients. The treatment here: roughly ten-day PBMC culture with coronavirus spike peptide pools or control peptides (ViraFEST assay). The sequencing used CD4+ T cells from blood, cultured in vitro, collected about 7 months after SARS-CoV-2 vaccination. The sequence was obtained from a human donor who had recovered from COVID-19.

CDR3: CASSLEGSNSPLHF. As DNA, the CDR3 is TGTGCCAGCAGCTTAGAGGGATCTAATTCACCCCTCCACTTT. The chain employs TRBV7-6 and TRBJ1-6, with unresolved D. The CDR3 has 14 amino acids. V dropped 1 base and J dropped 6 bases, with 7 bases sitting between them. Germline V CDR1 and CDR2: SGHVS, FNYEAQ.